This TCR beta chain comes out of a study of response to subunit inactivated influenza vaccine. Regarding this clonotype: Its target is not known.

Study-level findings and limits: A suggestion made by the authors is that each seasonal influenza vaccination recruits few new T cells.

From germline, CDR1 is ENHRY and CDR2 SYGVKD. CDR3 length: 12 residues. Trimming took 3 bases from V and 10 from J, leaving 7 bases between them. TCRdb analysed the RT-PCR reads with MiXCR anew, one entry per CDR3 protein. The profile shows about 500,000 distinct CDR3 sequences, 10% to 15% of them singletons. V gene TRBV10-3 combines with J gene TRBJ1-6; no reliable D call. Sequencing used PBMCs from blood, obtained around seven weeks after vaccination. The clonotype comes from a man between 45 and 60 years old who received an inactivated influenza vaccine. CDR3 residues: CAISEDGSPLHF. The DNA for the CDR3 is TGTGCCATCAGTGAAGACGGCTCACCCCTCCACTTT.